This TCR beta chain was recovered during a study of CD8+CD57+ T cells in acquired aplastic anemia. Genomic DNA served as template for TCR beta VDJ and CDR3 profiling. TCRdb redid the calling of the reads with MiXCR, one entry per CDR3 protein. The sample includes 310,000 or so distinct CDR3 sequences, under 60% of them seen just once. Previously, flow cytometry had revealed CD8+CD57+ cell expansion in the patients chosen for sequencing. There were no patients without severe acquired aplastic anemia. The V gene's germline CDR1 is SEHNR and CDR2 FQNEAQ (reference sequence). CDR3 length: 14 amino acids. With 1 base removed from V and 7 bases from J, the gap between germline ends came to 10 bases.

Specimen: sorted CD4+, CD8+, or CD8+CD57+ T cells (not recorded which) from PBMCs. This sequence was found in a human donor with aplastic anemia. The chain links TRBV7-9 to TRBJ1-4; no clear D gene. CDR3 in DNA: TGTGCCAGCAGCTTAGTGGGCCGAGGTGAAAAACTGTTTTTT. This gives the protein CASSLVGRGEKLFF. The variable domain in full, with the rest retrieved from reference TRBV7-9 and TRBJ1-4, is DTGVSQNPRHKITKRGQNVTFRCDPISEHNRLYWYRQTLGQGPEFLTYFQNEAQLEKSRLLSDRFSAERPKGSFSTLEIQRTEQGDSAMYLCASSLVGRGEKLFFGSGTQLSVL.